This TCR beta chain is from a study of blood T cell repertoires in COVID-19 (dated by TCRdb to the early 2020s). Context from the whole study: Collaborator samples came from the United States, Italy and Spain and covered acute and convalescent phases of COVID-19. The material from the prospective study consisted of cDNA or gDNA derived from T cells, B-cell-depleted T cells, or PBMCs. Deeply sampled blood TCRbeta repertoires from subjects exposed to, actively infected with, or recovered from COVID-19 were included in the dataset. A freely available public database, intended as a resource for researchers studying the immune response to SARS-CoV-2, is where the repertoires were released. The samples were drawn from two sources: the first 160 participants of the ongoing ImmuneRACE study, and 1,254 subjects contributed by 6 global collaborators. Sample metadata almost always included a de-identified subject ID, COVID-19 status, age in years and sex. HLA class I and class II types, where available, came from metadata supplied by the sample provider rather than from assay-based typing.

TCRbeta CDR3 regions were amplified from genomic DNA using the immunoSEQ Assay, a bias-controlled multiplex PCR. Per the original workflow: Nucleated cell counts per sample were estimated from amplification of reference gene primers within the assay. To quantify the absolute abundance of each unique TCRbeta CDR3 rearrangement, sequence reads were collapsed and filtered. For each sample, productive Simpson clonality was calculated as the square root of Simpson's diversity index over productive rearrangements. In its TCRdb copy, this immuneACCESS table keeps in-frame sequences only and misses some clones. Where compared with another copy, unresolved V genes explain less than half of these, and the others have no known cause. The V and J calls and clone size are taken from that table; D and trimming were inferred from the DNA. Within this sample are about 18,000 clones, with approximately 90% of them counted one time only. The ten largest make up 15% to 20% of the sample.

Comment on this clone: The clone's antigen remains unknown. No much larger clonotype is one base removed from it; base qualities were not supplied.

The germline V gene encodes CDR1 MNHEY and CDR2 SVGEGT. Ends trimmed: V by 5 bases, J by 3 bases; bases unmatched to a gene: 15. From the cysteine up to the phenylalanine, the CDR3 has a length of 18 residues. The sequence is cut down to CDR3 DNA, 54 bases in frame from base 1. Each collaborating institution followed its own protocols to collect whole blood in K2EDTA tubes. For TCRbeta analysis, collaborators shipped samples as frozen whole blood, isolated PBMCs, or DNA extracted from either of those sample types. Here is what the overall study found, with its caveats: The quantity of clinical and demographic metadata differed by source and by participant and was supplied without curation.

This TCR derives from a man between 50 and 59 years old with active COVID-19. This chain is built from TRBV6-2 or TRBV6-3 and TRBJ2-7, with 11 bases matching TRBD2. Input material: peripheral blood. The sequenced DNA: TGTGCCAGCAGTATCCCGACGGGACTAGCGGAGGACCGCTACGAGCAGTACTTC. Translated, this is CASSIPTGLAEDRYEQYF.